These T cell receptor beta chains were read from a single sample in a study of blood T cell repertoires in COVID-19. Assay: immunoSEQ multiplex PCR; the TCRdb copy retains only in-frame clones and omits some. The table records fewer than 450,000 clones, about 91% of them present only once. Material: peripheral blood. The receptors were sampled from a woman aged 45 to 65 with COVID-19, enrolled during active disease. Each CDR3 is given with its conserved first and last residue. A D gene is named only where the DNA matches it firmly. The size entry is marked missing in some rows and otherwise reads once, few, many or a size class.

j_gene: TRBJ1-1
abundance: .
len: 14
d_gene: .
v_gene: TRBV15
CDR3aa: CATSSQLGDTEAFF
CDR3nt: TGTGCCACCAGCAGCCAATTAGGGGACACTGAAGCTTTCTTT

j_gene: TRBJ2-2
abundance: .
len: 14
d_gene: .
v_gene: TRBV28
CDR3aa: CASSWTRLSGELFF
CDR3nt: TGTGCCAGCAGTTGGACACGGTTGTCCGGGGAGCTGTTTTTT

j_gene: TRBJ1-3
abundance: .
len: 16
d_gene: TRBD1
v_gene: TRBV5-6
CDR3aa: CASSRDRGWSGNTIYF
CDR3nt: TGTGCCAGCAGTCGGGACAGGGGATGGTCTGGAAACACCATATATTTT

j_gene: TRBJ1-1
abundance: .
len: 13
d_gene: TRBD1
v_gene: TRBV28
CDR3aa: CASRGTGVTEAFF
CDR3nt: TGTGCCAGCAGGGGGACAGGGGTTACTGAAGCTTTCTTT

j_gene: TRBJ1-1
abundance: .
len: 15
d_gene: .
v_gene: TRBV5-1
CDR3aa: CASSLGQAGSTEAFF
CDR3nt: TGCGCCAGCAGCTTGGGGCAGGCAGGTAGCACTGAAGCTTTCTTT

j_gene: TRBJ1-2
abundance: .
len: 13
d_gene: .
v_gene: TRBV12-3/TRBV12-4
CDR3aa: CASRNGGGYGYTF
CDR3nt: TGTGCCAGCAGAAATGGGGGAGGCTATGGCTACACCTTC

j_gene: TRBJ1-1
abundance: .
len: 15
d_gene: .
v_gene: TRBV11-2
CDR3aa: CASSPSYRGAYEAFF
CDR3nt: TGTGCCAGCAGCCCTTCCTACCGGGGGGCATACGAAGCTTTCTTT

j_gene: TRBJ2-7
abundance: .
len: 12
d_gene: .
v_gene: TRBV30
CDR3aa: CAWSYRAHEQYF
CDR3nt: TGTGCCTGGAGTTACAGGGCCCACGAGCAGTACTTC

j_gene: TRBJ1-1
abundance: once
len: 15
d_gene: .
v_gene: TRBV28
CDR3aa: CASSWSSGSNTEAFF
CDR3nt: TGTGCCAGCAGTTGGTCCTCAGGGTCGAACACTGAAGCTTTCTTT

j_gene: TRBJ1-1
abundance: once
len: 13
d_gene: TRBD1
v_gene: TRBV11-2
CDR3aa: CASSRDRDTEAFF
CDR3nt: TGTGCCAGCAGCCGCGACAGGGACACTGAAGCTTTCTTT

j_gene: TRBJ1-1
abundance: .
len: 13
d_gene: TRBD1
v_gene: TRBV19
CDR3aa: CASSTSQGSEAFF
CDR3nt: TGTGCCAGTAGTACCTCACAGGGGTCAGAAGCTTTCTTT

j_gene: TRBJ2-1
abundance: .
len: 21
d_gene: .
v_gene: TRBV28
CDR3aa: CASSFGTPGLRDLLLYNEQFF
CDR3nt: TGTGCCAGCAGTTTTGGGACTCCAGGACTCAGGGACCTTCTGCTCTACAATGAGCAGTTCTTC

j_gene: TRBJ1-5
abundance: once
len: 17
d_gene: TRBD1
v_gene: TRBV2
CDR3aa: CASSASTGQGSNQPQHF
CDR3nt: TGTGCCAGCAGTGCCAGTACGGGACAGGGTAGCAATCAGCCCCAGCATTTT

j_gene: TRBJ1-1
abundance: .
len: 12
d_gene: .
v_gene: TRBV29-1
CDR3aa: CSVGHANTEAFF
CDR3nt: TGCAGCGTTGGACACGCGAACACTGAAGCTTTCTTT

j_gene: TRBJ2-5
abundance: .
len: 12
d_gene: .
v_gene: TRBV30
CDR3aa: CAWNTPQETQYF
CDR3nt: TGTGCCTGGAATACTCCCCAAGAGACCCAGTACTTC

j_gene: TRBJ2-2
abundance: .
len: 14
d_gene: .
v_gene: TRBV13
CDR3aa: CASSLDSNTGELFF
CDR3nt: TGTGCCAGCAGCTTAGACAGTAACACCGGGGAGCTGTTTTTT

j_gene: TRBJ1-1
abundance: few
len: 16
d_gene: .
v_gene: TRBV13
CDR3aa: CASSFYSQPLNTEAFF
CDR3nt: TGTGCCAGCAGCTTTTACTCCCAACCCTTGAACACTGAAGCTTTCTTT

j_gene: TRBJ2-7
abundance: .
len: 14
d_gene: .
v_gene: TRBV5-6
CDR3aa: CASSLGLKNYEQYF
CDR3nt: TGTGCCAGCAGCTTGGGACTGAAGAACTACGAGCAGTACTTC

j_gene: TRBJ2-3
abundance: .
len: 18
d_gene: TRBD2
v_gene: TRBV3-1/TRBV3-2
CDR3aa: CASSPGLADQLGTDTQYF
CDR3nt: TGTGCCAGCAGCCCGGGACTAGCGGACCAACTCGGCACAGATACGCAGTATTTT

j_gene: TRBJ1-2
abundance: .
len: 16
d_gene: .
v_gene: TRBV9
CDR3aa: CASSAPTQAPNYGYTF
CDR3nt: TGTGCCAGCAGCGCCCCGACACAGGCCCCTAACTATGGCTACACCTTC

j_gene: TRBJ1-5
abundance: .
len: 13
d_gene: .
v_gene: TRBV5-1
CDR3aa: CASSIGFDQPQHF
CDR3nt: TGCGCCAGCAGTATCGGGTTTGATCAGCCCCAGCATTTT

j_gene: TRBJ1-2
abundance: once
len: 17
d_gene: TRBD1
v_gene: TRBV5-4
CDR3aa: CASSLEPIGGQIYGYTF
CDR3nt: TGTGCCAGCAGCTTGGAACCTATAGGGGGCCAAATCTATGGCTACACCTTC

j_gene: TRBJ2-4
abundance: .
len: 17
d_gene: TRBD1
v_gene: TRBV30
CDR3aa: CAWSVKDRELSRGIQYF
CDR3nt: TGTGCCTGGAGTGTAAAGGACAGGGAATTATCTCGGGGCATTCAGTACTTC

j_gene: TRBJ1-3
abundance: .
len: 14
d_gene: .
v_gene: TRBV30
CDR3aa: CAWSLERGGNTIYF
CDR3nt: TGTGCCTGGAGTTTAGAGCGGGGTGGAAACACCATATATTTT

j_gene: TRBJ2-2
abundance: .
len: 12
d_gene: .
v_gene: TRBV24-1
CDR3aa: CATTHGAGELFF
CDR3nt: TGTGCCACCACGCACGGGGCCGGGGAGCTGTTTTTT

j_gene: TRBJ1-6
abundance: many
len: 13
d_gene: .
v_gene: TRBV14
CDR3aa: CASSLDRSSPLHF
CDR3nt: TGTGCCAGCAGCCTCGACAGGTCCTCACCCCTCCACTTT

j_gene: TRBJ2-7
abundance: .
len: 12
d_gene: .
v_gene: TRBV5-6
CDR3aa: CASSLSRGEQYF
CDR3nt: TGTGCCAGCAGCTTGTCGCGGGGCGAGCAGTACTTC

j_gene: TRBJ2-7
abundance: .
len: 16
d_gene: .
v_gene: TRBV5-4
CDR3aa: CASSLAGSQTSYEQYF
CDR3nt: TGTGCCAGCAGCTTGGCCGGGTCGCAAACCTCCTACGAGCAGTACTTC

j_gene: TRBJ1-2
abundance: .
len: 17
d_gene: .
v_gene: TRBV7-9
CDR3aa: CASSLSVQGAILYGYTF
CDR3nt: TGTGCCAGCAGCTTATCAGTTCAGGGCGCGATACTTTATGGCTACACCTTC